This T cell receptor beta chain originates from a study of blood T cell repertoires in COVID-19. Whole-study context: Specimens from acute and convalescent COVID-19 originated in the United States, Italy and Spain.

Clones were read by immunoSEQ multiplex PCR, and TCRdb kept only the in-frame ones, dropping some. The sample contains about 330,000 clones, 70% to 90% of which appear only once. V shed 0 bases, J shed 8 bases, and the junction held 11 bases outside the gene matches. This CDR3 is 16 amino acids long. The germline V gene encodes CDR1 LNHNV and CDR2 YYDKDF (reference sequence). Recruits, aged roughly 18 to 95 years, lived in 20 to 30 US areas. Self-reported history from a screening survey and questionnaire set each donor's cohort. Cohort 3 donors counted as recovered after two negative PCRs, clearance, or resolved symptoms.

This TCR derives from a woman aged 30 to 39 who had recovered from COVID-19. Material for sequencing was PBMCs or T cells enriched from blood (not recorded which). The chain combines TRBV15 with TRBJ2-5, with 8 bases that match TRBD1. Written as DNA, the CDR3 is TGTGCCACCAGCAGAGAGACAGGGGTAGGAGGCGTCACCCAGTACTTC. As protein: CATSRETGVGGVTQYF.